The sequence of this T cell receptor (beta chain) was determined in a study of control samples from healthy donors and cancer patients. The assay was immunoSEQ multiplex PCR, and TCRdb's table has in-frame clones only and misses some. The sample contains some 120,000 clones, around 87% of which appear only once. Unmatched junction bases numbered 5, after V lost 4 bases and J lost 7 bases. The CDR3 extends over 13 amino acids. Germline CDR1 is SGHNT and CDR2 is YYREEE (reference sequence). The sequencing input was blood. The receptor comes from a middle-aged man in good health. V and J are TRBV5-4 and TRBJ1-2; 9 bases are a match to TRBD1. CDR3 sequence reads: CASSGGTGFGYTF. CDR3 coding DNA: TGTGCCAGCAGCGGGGGGACAGGGTTTGGCTACACCTTC.